A single sample gave rise to the 5 T cell receptor beta chains below, sequenced in a study of tumor-infiltrating lymphocytes in primary liver carcinoma. The researchers produced TCR beta cDNA from approximately 540 ng total RNA with a constant-region primer. Each TCR beta library was derived from three nested multiplex PCR rounds that employed slightly modified ARM-PCR. Use of TRBV1-TRBV30 forward primers with a C-beta reverse primer characterized the first two PCR rounds, which lasted about 11 cycles each. From the multiplex PCR reads, TCRdb called clonotypes with MiXCR, one entry per CDR3 protein. There are hundreds of thousands of distinct CDR3 sequences in the sample; about 50% occur only once, and more than 15% lies in the top ten. Germline DNA was also extracted, and blood RNA was taken from unsorted whole blood. The sequenced sample was peripheral blood. The receptors were sampled from a woman in her thirties with primary liver carcinoma and hepatitis B virus infection.

This clonotype was recorded at least ten times. The chain employs TRBV11-2 and TRBJ2-7; D is ambiguous. The CDR3 spans 13 residues. Trimming stripped 6 bases from V and 6 bases from J, with 15 bases between. Germline CDR1 SGHAT, CDR2 FQNNGV. CDR3 residues: CASSPGLVGEQYF. The CDR3 DNA sequence: TGTGCCAGCAGTCCCGGGTTGGTGGGCGAGCAGTACTTC.

This clonotype occurred a few times. The chain links TRBV13 to TRBJ1-2; D not certain. The CDR3 is made up of 16 amino acids. The germline V gene encodes CDR1 PRHDT and CDR2 FYEKMQ (reference sequence). V was cut by 1 base and J by 4 bases, with 16 bases left in between. CDR3 coding DNA: TGTGCCAGCAGCTTAGACCCTTTTGGGCGGCCCTATGGCTACACCTTC. This sequence encodes CASSLDPFGRPYGYTF.

This chain uses TRBV12-3 or TRBV12-4 with TRBJ2-5, with D hard to call. The V and J ends lost 3 bases and 4 bases respectively, with 6 bases between them. The CDR3 sequence is 12 residues long. For the CDR3, the DNA is TGTGCCAGCAGTTTCTTGACAGAGACCCAGTACTTC. It translates to CASSFLTETQYF.

This clonotype was detected a few times. V usage is TRBV12-3 or TRBV12-4 and J usage is TRBJ2-5; 10 nucleotides match TRBD2. V gave up 3 bases and J gave up 5 bases; unmatched junction bases: 6. The CDR3 runs 15 residues. CDR3 bases: TGTGCCAGCAGTTTCCGAGCGGGAGGGGATGAGACCCAGTACTTC. This codes for CASSFRAGGDETQYF.

This clonotype was seen a handful of times. The CDR3: CASTKRTGSGANVLTF. The CDR3 DNA follows: TGTGCCAGCACTAAAAGGACAGGATCTGGGGCCAACGTCCTGACTTTC. The chain combines TRBV6-5 with TRBJ2-6; 7 nucleotides agree with TRBD1. Germline V gene data show CDR1 as MNHEY and CDR2 as SVGAGI. J lost 1 base, V lost 7 bases, and 7 bases had no gene match. The CDR3 is 16 residues long.